The entry that follows covers one T cell receptor (beta chain) sequence. The data derive from a study of blood T cell repertoires in COVID-19. The wider study: Samples of COVID-19 (acute and convalescent) were obtained from the United States, Italy and Spain. T cells, B-cell-depleted T cells, or PBMCs supplied cDNA or gDNA.

The CDR3 runs 13 residues. V lost 6 bases to trimming and J lost 7 bases, with 12 bases between them. From germline, CDR1 is MNHNY and CDR2 SVGAGI (reference sequence). Per the study methods: Counts of nucleated cells, estimated from reference gene primer amplification, were obtained. The assay was immunoSEQ multiplex PCR, and TCRdb's table has in-frame clones only and misses some. V and J calls and clone size are copied from that table; D and trimming were computed from the DNA. This sample has some 190,000 clones, with about 85% found just once. This receptor was taken from a human donor in a cohort sampled during active COVID-19. The V call is TRBV6-6, the J call TRBJ2-2; D unclear. Sequencing input: peripheral blood. The CDR3 DNA is TGTGCCAGCAGGCCTAGGTTTATCGGGGAGCTGTTTTTT. This encodes CASRPRFIGELFF.